This is a list of T cell receptor beta chains from one sample in a study of cytomegalovirus exposure and HLA in healthy donors. The repertoire was sequenced with immunoSEQ multiplex PCR; TCRdb's copy has only in-frame clones and lacks some. Here the sample spans approximately 200,000 clones, about 85% being singletons. Material: PBMCs. Every receptor here comes from a human donor in good health. The CDR3 runs from the conserved cysteine through the conserved F or W. A D gene is named only where the DNA matches it firmly. Not all rows give a size; the values are once, few, many and, for expanded clones, a class.

j_call cdr3_length clone_size d_call v_call cdr3_nt cdr3_aa
TRBJ2-1 17 NA TRBD2 TRBV19 TGTGCCAGTAGTAGACAGGCGACTAGCGGGCCTTACAATGAGCAGTTCTTC CASSRQATSGPYNEQFF
TRBJ1-5 16 NA NA TRBV28 TGTGCCAGCAGTTTATTCGCAGGTGTGGGCAATCAGCCCCAGCATTTT CASSLFAGVGNQPQHF
TRBJ2-5 16 NA NA TRBV7-2 TGTGCCAGCAGCCCGACCGTGGGGGCAGCTGCAGAGACCCAGTACTTC CASSPTVGAAAETQYF
TRBJ2-1 16 NA TRBD2 TRBV4-1 TGCGCCAGCAGTGACCTAGCGGGAGGTGCCTACAATGAGCAGTTCTTC CASSDLAGGAYNEQFF
TRBJ2-1 14 NA TRBD2 TRBV6-5 TGTGCCAGCAGAGCGGGATCTTCCTACAATGAGCAGTTCTTC CASRAGSSYNEQFF
TRBJ2-3 13 NA TRBD1 TRBV19 TGTGCCACCACGGGACAGGACACAGATACGCAGTATTTT CATTGQDTDTQYF
TRBJ2-1 16 NA NA TRBV7-2 TGTGCCAGCAGCTTCCGCCGGGGTAGTGGGCACAATGAGCAGTTCTTC CASSFRRGSGHNEQFF
TRBJ1-3 16 NA TRBD1 TRBV9 TGTGCCAGCAGCGTACTGACAGGGAGCTCTGGAAACACCATATATTTT CASSVLTGSSGNTIYF
TRBJ2-2 13 few NA TRBV12-5 TGTGCTAGTGGTTTGGCGGGCACCGGGGAGCTGTTTTTT CASGLAGTGELFF
TRBJ2-2 16 once NA TRBV27 TGTGCCAGCAGTTTAGGGCAGGGGCCGAACACCGGGGAGCTGTTTTTT CASSLGQGPNTGELFF
TRBJ2-1 15 NA NA TRBV9 TGTGCCAGCAGCGTAGCGGGAGACAGCTACAATGAGCAGTTCTTC CASSVAGDSYNEQFF
TRBJ2-7 13 NA NA TRBV27 TGTGCCAGCAGTTTTTCTAACGAATACGAGCAGTACTTC CASSFSNEYEQYF
TRBJ2-1 15 NA TRBD2 TRBV2 TGTGCCAGCAGTTTAGGGACTAGCGGATACAATGAGCAGTTCTTC CASSLGTSGYNEQFF
TRBJ1-1 14 NA NA TRBV19 TGTGCCAGTAGTATCATAGCGGGGACCACTGAAGCTTTCTTT CASSIIAGTTEAFF
TRBJ1-1 13 NA NA TRBV5-1 TGCGCCAGCAGCTTAACCGGCGGGGGGAGAGCTTTCTTT CASSLTGGGRAFF
TRBJ1-2 12 once NA TRBV28 TGTGCCAGCAGCCGGGAGGGCTATGGCTACACCTTC CASSREGYGYTF
TRBJ2-1 15 NA TRBD2 TRBV5-1 TGCGCCAGCAGCTTGAGTAGCGGGAGAAATAATGAGCAGTTCTTC CASSLSSGRNNEQFF
TRBJ2-7 16 NA TRBD2 TRBV27 TGTGCCAGCAGCTTCCATAGGCTAGCGGGAGACCACGAGCAGTACTTC CASSFHRLAGDHEQYF
TRBJ2-4 17 NA TRBD1 TRBV5-8 TGTGCCAGCAGCTCAATGACGACAGGGCAGGGTGTGGACATTCAGTACTTC CASSSMTTGQGVDIQYF
TRBJ2-7 15 once NA TRBV7-8 TGTGCCAGCAGCACACACCCCGGGAACCCCTACGAGCAGTACTTC CASSTHPGNPYEQYF
TRBJ2-7 14 NA NA TRBV6-6 TGTGCCAGCAGTTACTCGGCAGGAACCTACGAGCAGTACTTC CASSYSAGTYEQYF
TRBJ2-2 16 NA NA TRBV28 TGTGCCAGCAATGTGGGTATGCGCCAGGTTACCGGGGAGCTGTTTTTT CASNVGMRQVTGELFF
TRBJ1-2 13 NA TRBD1 TRBV11-2 TGTGCCAGCAGCCCAGACAGGGGGAGAGGCTACACCTTC CASSPDRGRGYTF
TRBJ2-3 12 NA NA TRBV2 TGTGCCAGCAGTGAAGGAGTGTATACGCAGTATTTT CASSEGVYTQYF
TRBJ1-6 15 NA TRBD1 TRBV4-3 TGCGCCAGCAGCACAGGGGGCAGGGTGGATTCACCCCTCCACTTT CASSTGGRVDSPLHF
TRBJ2-3 14 NA NA TRBV14 TGTGCCAGCAAATCGGGGGTCTCCACAGATACGCAGTATTTT CASKSGVSTDTQYF
TRBJ2-7 15 few NA TRBV4-3 TGCGCCAGCAGCCGGGGGGCAGGGGGGACCTACGAGCAGTACTTC CASSRGAGGTYEQYF
TRBJ2-7 16 NA TRBD2 TRBV4-1 TGCGCCAGCAGCCGGGGACTAGCGGGAGTATCCTACGAGCAGTACTTC CASSRGLAGVSYEQYF
TRBJ1-2 12 NA NA TRBV25-1 TGTGCCAGCAAGGGGGAGGGCTATGGCTACACCTTC CASKGEGYGYTF
TRBJ2-5 15 few TRBD2 TRBV6-4 TGTGCCAGCAGGGGGTGGGGGAGGGGCCAAGAGACCCAGTACTTC CASRGWGRGQETQYF
TRBJ2-3 13 NA TRBD2 TRBV18 TGTGCCAGCACCCTAGCGGGGGCAGATACGCAGTATTTT CASTLAGADTQYF
TRBJ2-5 14 NA TRBD1 TRBV5-4 TGTGCCAGCACCCGACAGGGAACCCAAGAGACCCAGTACTTC CASTRQGTQETQYF
TRBJ2-5 13 NA TRBD2 TRBV5-6 TGTGCCAGCCGGGGGGGGGTCGGTGAGACCCAGTACTTC CASRGGVGETQYF
TRBJ2-7 11 NA NA TRBV7-2 TGTGCCAGCAGCTTAGTCAGCGAGCAGTACTTC CASSLVSEQYF
TRBJ2-3 16 NA NA TRBV12-5 TGTGCTAGTGGTTTTTCGACACCGGTCTCCACAGATACGCAGTATTTT CASGFSTPVSTDTQYF
TRBJ2-7 13 NA NA TRBV2 TGTGCCGCGGAGGGGGGGGAGCGGAGAGAGCAGTACTTC CAAEGGERREQYF
TRBJ2-5 15 NA NA TRBV27 TGTGCCAGCAGTTTGGGGGCAGGGTGGGGAGAGACCCAGTACTTC CASSLGAGWGETQYF
TRBJ2-7 14 NA NA TRBV10-3 TGTGCCATCAGTGAGGGGACGGGGGTCGACGAGCAGTACTTC CAISEGTGVDEQYF
TRBJ2-1 14 NA TRBD1 TRBV19 TGTGCCAGTAGGCCGGGACAGGGCTACAATGAGCAGTTCTTC CASRPGQGYNEQFF
TRBJ2-1 14 NA NA TRBV7-9 TGTGCCAGCACCCCCGGGACTCCATACAATGAGCAGTTCTTC CASTPGTPYNEQFF
TRBJ1-2 17 NA NA TRBV7-9 TGTGCCAGCAGCTTTGGGGCCCAAGGACAGACTAACTATGGCTACACCTTC CASSFGAQGQTNYGYTF
TRBJ2-1 16 NA TRBD2 TRBV5-1 TGCGCCAGCAGCTGGGAAGGACTAGCGAGGAGGAATGAGCAGTTCTTC CASSWEGLARRNEQFF
TRBJ2-1 14 NA NA TRBV7-8 TGTGCCAGCAGCATACTGGAGGGGTTGTATGAGCAGTTCTTC CASSILEGLYEQFF
TRBJ2-1 15 NA TRBD2 TRBV11-2 TGTGCCAGCAGCCCCCTAGCGGGAGCAGTCAATGAGCAGTTCTTC CASSPLAGAVNEQFF
TRBJ2-1 13 NA TRBD1 TRBV6-5 TGTGCCAGCAGCCCGGGACAGTACAATGAGCAGTTCTTC CASSPGQYNEQFF
TRBJ2-7 15 NA TRBD1 TRBV28 TGTGCCAGCAGCTCACAGGGGGCGTCCTCCTACGAGCAGTACTTC CASSSQGASSYEQYF
TRBJ2-7 14 once TRBD1 TRBV6-1 TGTGCCAGCAGTTTCGACAGGGCATCCTACGAGCAGTACTTC CASSFDRASYEQYF
TRBJ2-5 14 NA NA TRBV11-3 TGTGCCAGCAGCGACACAGGGATCCAAGAGACCCAGTACTTC CASSDTGIQETQYF
TRBJ2-6 19 NA NA TRBV10-1 TGCGCCAGCAGTGACCCCAACTCCCCGCAGGTAGCTGGGGCCAACGTCCTGACTTTC CASSDPNSPQVAGANVLTF
TRBJ1-5 14 NA TRBD1 TRBV2 TGTGCCAGCACCGGGACAGCTAGCAATCAGCCCCAGCATTTT CASTGTASNQPQHF
TRBJ2-7 13 NA NA TRBV7-8 TGTGCCAGCAGCTTAGTGCGGGCTTACGAGCAGTACTTC CASSLVRAYEQYF
TRBJ1-5 15 NA NA TRBV19 TGTGCCAGTAGGCCTGGGGGCGGCGGCAATCAGCCCCAGCATTTT CASRPGGGGNQPQHF
TRBJ1-2 14 NA NA TRBV5-4 TGTGCCAGCAGCCAAGTGACAGAGAATTATGGCTACACCTTC CASSQVTENYGYTF
TRBJ1-2 14 NA NA TRBV6-1 TGTGCCAGCAGTGAAGCGCACGGGTATGATGGCTACACCTTC CASSEAHGYDGYTF
TRBJ2-5 15 NA TRBD1 TRBV30 TGTGCCTGGAGTACTGCGGGGACAGGGTGGGAGACCCAGTACTTC CAWSTAGTGWETQYF
TRBJ2-1 15 NA TRBD2 TRBV6-6 TGTGCCAGCAGCCTAGGGACTAGCGGGAGCAATGAGCAGTTCTTC CASSLGTSGSNEQFF
TRBJ1-1 14 NA TRBD1 TRBV9 TGTGCCAGCAGCAAGGGACAGAGGAACACTGAAGCTTTCTTT CASSKGQRNTEAFF
TRBJ1-2 17 NA NA TRBV21-1 TGTGCCAGCAGCAAATCATTGGGACTGGGACAGGGCTATGGCTACACCTTC CASSKSLGLGQGYGYTF
TRBJ2-7 17 NA NA TRBV6-1 TGTGCCAGCAGTGAACTATTTGGTCGAGGATTTTCCTACGAGCAGTACTTC CASSELFGRGFSYEQYF
TRBJ1-2 13 NA NA TRBV7-9 TGTTCCAGCAGCTTAACCGCGTCTAGGCGCTACACCTTC CSSSLTASRRYTF